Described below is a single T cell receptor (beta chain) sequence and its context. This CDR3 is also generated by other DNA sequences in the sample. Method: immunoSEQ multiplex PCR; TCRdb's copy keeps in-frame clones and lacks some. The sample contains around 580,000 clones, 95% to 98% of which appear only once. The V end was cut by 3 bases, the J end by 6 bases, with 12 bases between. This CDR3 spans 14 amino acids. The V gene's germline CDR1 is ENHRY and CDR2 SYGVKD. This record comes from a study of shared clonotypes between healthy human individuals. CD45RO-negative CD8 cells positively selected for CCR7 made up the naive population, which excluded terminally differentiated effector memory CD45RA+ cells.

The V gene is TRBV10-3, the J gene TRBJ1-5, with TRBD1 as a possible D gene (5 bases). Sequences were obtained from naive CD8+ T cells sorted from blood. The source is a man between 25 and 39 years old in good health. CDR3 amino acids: CAISDGQGGQPQHF. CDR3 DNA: TGTGCCATCAGTGATGGTCAGGGAGGTCAGCCCCAGCATTTT.